This T cell receptor beta chain was sequenced in a study of identifying expanded T cells in peripheral blood. Study-level findings and limits: Technical replicates showed about 1.1 changed clones; around two weeks roughly 16; four weeks 19.

Germline V gives CDR1 SQVTM, CDR2 ANQGSEA. This CDR3 is 13 amino acids long. Trimming removed 1 base at V and 2 bases at J, with 9 bases between. Sequenced by immunoSEQ multiplex PCR; TCRdb stores in-frame clones only, minus some. The sample holds 60,000 to 80,000 clones, around 90% seen once. With regard to this clone: Its cognate antigen is unknown.

Specimen: blood. The receptor comes from a person between 18 and 75 years old in good health. The V gene is TRBV29-1, the J gene TRBJ2-7; D unclear. The CDR3 sequence is CSVEGARPYEQYF. The CDR3, as DNA: TGCAGCGTTGAAGGGGCGCGACCCTACGAGCAGTACTTC.